The present entry profiles one T cell receptor (beta chain) with its context. Looked up from germline, CDR1 is SEHNR and CDR2 is FQNEAQ (reference sequence). The CDR3 extends over 17 amino acids. Unmatched junction bases numbered 11, after V lost 4 bases and J lost 4 bases. The protocol was immunoSEQ multiplex PCR, while the TCRdb copy is restricted to in-frame clones and leaves out a portion. The sample holds about 140,000 clones, around 90% seen once. The sample originates from a study of blood T cell repertoires in COVID-19. In the study overall: From T cells, B-cell-depleted T cells, or PBMCs came the material, which was cDNA or gDNA.

The receptor was isolated from a woman over 75 with acute or convalescent COVID-19. Sequencing was done on a sample of peripheral blood. The chain carries TRBV7-9 and TRBJ2-2, with 8 positions matching TRBD1. The CDR3 DNA sequence: TGTGCCAGCAGCTCGACCCCTGGGACAGGAGGCACCGGGGAGCTGTTTTTT. Amino acid sequence: CASSSTPGTGGTGELFF.